This entry concerns a single TCR beta chain. The antigen remains unidentified. Trimming stripped 3 bases from V and 4 bases from J, with 7 bases between. The germline CDR1 and CDR2 sequences are SGHAT and FQNNGV. This CDR3 is 13 amino acids long. This sample was taken from a study of T cells after yellow fever vaccination. Findings of the study overall: Weaker, the secondary response had a peak occurring faster, on day 5 versus 15.

5'RACE template switching added a universal primer site and UMIs to TCR cDNA. TCRdb fed the 5' RACE reads into MiXCR, producing one record per CDR3 protein. The sample lists some 300,000 distinct CDR3 sequences, about 10% occurring once. The sample was CD4+ T cells sorted from PBMCs, taken 45 days after the yellow fever booster vaccination. This receptor was taken from a man younger than 35 who received the YFV17D yellow fever vaccine. This chain links TRBV11-2 with TRBJ1-5; D uncertain. This CDR3 is CASSLETNQPQHF. DNA for the CDR3: TGTGCCAGCAGCTTGGAAACAAATCAGCCCCAGCATTTT.